Below, 9 T cell receptor beta chains from the same sample are listed, as sequenced in a study of cytomegalovirus exposure and HLA in healthy donors. PCR amplification relied on 60 Vbeta primers (plus 13 Jbeta primers). Here immunoSEQ multiplex PCR was the method, and the copy in TCRdb shows in-frame clones only, minus some. The table shows more than 95,000 clones, with approximately 75% occurring only once. Sequenced input: PBMCs. The receptors stem from a man aged 30-40 years in good health and CMV-seronegative.

The sample holds one count of this clone. This chain joins TRBV19 and TRBJ1-1, with a possible D match to TRBD1 (5 bases). This CDR3 is 14 amino acids long. The V end was cut by 1 base, the J end by 3 bases, with 9 bases between. CDR1 is LNHDA, CDR2 SQIVND, per germline (reference sequence). CDR3 nucleotide sequence: TGTGCCAGTAGTATAGGCAGGGTTGACACTGAAGCTTTCTTT. This sequence encodes CASSIGRVDTEAFF.

This chain joins TRBV4-1 and TRBJ1-6, with D uncertain. Trimming left V 1 base short and J 10 bases short, with 8 bases between. The CDR3 is made up of 13 amino acids. The V gene's germline CDR1 is MGHRA and CDR2 YSYEKL. The DNA of the CDR3 is TGCGCCAGCAGCCAAGGAGGGTACTCACCCCTCCACTTT. Translation gives CASSQGGYSPLHF.

In this sample, this clone turned up a few times. The rearrangement uses TRBV29-1 and TRBJ1-1; D remains ambiguous. Trimming shortened V by 6 bases and J by 5 bases, and 19 bases separated the two germline ends. The CDR3 loop spans 14 amino acids. CDR1 is SQVTM, CDR2 ANQGSEA, per germline. CDR3 in DNA: TGCAGCGTACGATTTGGACTCGTTCAGACTGAAGCTTTCTTT. The encoded protein is CSVRFGLVQTEAFF.

The chain links TRBV7-2 to TRBJ1-2, with 9 bases lining up with TRBD1. The CDR3 extends over 17 amino acids. Losses at the gene ends were 3 bases for V and 3 bases for J; bases not matched to a gene: 11. Germline lookup yields CDR1 SGHTA and CDR2 FQGNSA. CDR3 region: CASSFGTQGARYYGYTF. CDR3 DNA: TGTGCCAGCAGCTTCGGGACACAGGGGGCGAGGTACTATGGCTACACCTTC. Full variable domain (remainder filled in from reference TRBV7-2 and TRBJ1-2): GAGVSQSPSNKVTEKGKDVELRCDPISGHTALYWYRQSLGQGLEFLIYFQGNSAPDKSGLPSDRFSAERTGGSVSTLTIQRTQQEDSAVYLCASSFGTQGARYYGYTFGSGTRLTVV.

The chain uses TRBV5-6 and TRBJ2-3, with TRBD1 as a possible D gene (5 bases). Germline CDR1 SGHDT, CDR2 YYEEEE. V was trimmed by 5 bases and J by 3 bases, leaving 10 bases between them. The CDR3 loop spans 13 amino acids. The CDR3 sequence: CASSNRITDTQYF. The CDR3 DNA follows: TGTGCCAGCAGTAACAGGATAACAGATACGCAGTATTTT.

The sample holds a few counts of this clone. The chain links TRBV19 to TRBJ2-5; D possibly corresponds to TRBD2 (5 bases). Deletions cut 3 bases from V and 5 bases from J, with 7 bases between. From germline, CDR1 is LNHDA and CDR2 SQIVND (reference sequence). There are 12 residues in the CDR3. CDR3 residues: CASSIRGETQYF. The CDR3 DNA is TGTGCCAGTAGTATCAGAGGGGAGACCCAGTACTTC.

This clone is a singleton in its sample. This chain links TRBV7-9 with TRBJ2-3; 8 bases agree with TRBD2. The CDR3 has 15 amino acids. Germline CDR1 is SEHNR and CDR2 is FQNEAQ (reference sequence). J was trimmed by 6 bases and V by 5 bases; bases with no gene match: 10. The CDR3 protein is CASSRTSGKGDTQYF. The DNA for the CDR3 is TGTGCCAGCAGCCGCACTAGCGGAAAGGGGGATACGCAGTATTTT.

This CDR3 reads CASSPSGRTGNVGYTF. The DNA of the CDR3 is TGTGCCAGCAGCCCTTCTGGACGGACAGGGAATGTTGGCTACACCTTC. The chain combines TRBV7-9 with TRBJ1-2; 8 nucleotides align to TRBD1. The J segment lost 7 bases and the V segment lost 5 bases, leaving 15 bases of the junction unmatched. Germline CDR1 reads SEHNR; CDR2 reads FQNEAQ (reference sequence). This CDR3 is built from 16 residues. The variable domain in full, with the rest retrieved from reference TRBV7-9 and TRBJ1-2, is DTGVSQNPRHKITKRGQNVTFRCDPISEHNRLYWYRQTLGQGPEFLTYFQNEAQLEKSRLLSDRFSAERPKGSFSTLEIQRTEQGDSAMYLCASSPSGRTGNVGYTFGSGTRLTVV.

This chain uses TRBV5-6 with TRBJ2-5; 9 bases map to TRBD2. The J call could be wrong; TRBJ2-7 is a better fit for the DNA end. Looked up from germline, CDR1 is SGHDT and CDR2 is YYEEEE. The length of the CDR3 is 15 residues. For the CDR3, the DNA is TGTGCCAGCAGCTTGATGGGACTAGCCTCCTACGAGCAGTACTTC. Translated, it gives CASSLMGLASYEQYF.